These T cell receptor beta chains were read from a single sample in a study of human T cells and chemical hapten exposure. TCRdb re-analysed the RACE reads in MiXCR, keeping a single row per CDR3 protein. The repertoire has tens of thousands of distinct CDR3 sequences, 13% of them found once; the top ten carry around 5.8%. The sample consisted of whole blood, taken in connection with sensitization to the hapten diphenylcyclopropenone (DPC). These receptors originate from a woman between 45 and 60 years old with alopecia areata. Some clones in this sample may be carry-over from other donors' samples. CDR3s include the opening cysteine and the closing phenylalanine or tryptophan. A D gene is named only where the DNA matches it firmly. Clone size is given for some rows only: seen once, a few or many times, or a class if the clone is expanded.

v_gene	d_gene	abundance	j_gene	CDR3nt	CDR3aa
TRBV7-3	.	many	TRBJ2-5	TGTGCCAGCAGCCCAAACGGACAGCAAGAGACCCAGTACTTC	CASSPNGQQETQYF
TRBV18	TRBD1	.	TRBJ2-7	TGTGCCAGCTCACCGGGGACAGGGGGCGCCTACGAGCAGTACTTC	CASSPGTGGAYEQYF
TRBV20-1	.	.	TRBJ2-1	TGCAGTGCCGCTCCTCCTCAGGGATTCTTTATAAATGAGCAGTTCTTC	CSAAPPQGFFINEQFF
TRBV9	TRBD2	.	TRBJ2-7	TGTGCCAGCAGCGTAGCGGCTAGCGGTTCCTACGAGCAGTACTTC	CASSVAASGSYEQYF
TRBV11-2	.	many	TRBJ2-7	TGTGCCAGCAGCTTATCGGTAAACTACGAGCAGTACTTC	CASSLSVNYEQYF
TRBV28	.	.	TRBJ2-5	TGTGCCAGCAGTCCAACCAGCGTCCAGTACTTC	CASSPTSVQYF
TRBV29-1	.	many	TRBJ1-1	TGCAGCGTTGTCTCGGACGCCCTTGAAGCTTTCTTT	CSVVSDALEAFF
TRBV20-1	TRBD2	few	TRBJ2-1	TGCAGTGCTAGAGGGGCCGGGAGGGCCCTTAGCTCCTACAATGAGCAGTTCTTC	CSARGAGRALSSYNEQFF
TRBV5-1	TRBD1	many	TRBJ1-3	TGCGCCAGCAGCTCAACCCCGGGACAGGGGTCCTCTGGAAACACCATATATTTT	CASSSTPGQGSSGNTIYF
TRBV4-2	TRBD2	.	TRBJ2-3	TGTGCCAGCAGCCAAGAGCATCTAGCGGGAGGGGGGACAGATACGCAGTATTTT	CASSQEHLAGGGTDTQYF
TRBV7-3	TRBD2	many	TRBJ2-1	TGTGCCAGCAGCTTCCCGGGACTAGCGGATGAGCAGTTCTTC	CASSFPGLADEQFF
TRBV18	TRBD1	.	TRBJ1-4	TGTGCCAGCTCACCAAACCGTGAGGGGGCCCGGGCTAATGAAAAACTGTTTTTT	CASSPNREGARANEKLFF
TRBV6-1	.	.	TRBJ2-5	TGTGCCAGCATTGGGATATCAAAAAGCGAAGAGACCCAGTACTTC	CASIGISKSEETQYF
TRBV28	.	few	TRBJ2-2	TGTGCCAGCAGTCCCCAGGGGGGGCCAGGGGAGCTGTTTTTT	CASSPQGGPGELFF
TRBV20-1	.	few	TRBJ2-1	TGCAGTGCAAGGCCCGGGACTGTAAATGAGCAGTTCTTC	CSARPGTVNEQFF
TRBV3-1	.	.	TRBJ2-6	TGTGCCAGCAGCCAACTCCCCCCAGGGTCAGGGGCCAACGTCCTGACTTTC	CASSQLPPGSGANVLTF
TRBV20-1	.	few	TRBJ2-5	TGCAGTGCTAGAGTCTCAAATGTCGCCGGGACCCAGTACTTC	CSARVSNVAGTQYF
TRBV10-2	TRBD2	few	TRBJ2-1	TGCGCCAGCAGATCCCTGCTAGCGGGAGTTGGCAATGAGCAGTTCTTC	CASRSLLAGVGNEQFF
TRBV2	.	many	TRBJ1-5	TGTGCCAGCAGTGAGGGGACTGGGAGCAATCAGCCCCAGCATTTT	CASSEGTGSNQPQHF
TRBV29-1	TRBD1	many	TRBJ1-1	TGCAGCGCGCAACAGGGGGGAGGCACTGAAGCTTTCTTT	CSAQQGGGTEAFF
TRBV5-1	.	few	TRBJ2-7	TGCGCCAGCAGCTTGGGCGGGCTTTTCTACGAGCAGTACTTC	CASSLGGLFYEQYF
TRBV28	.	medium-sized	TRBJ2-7	TGTGCCAGCAGTTCCATAGCCTACGAGCAGTACTTC	CASSSIAYEQYF
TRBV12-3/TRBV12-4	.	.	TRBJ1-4	TGTGCCAGCAGTTTTGAGGGGGGAAAACTGTTTTTT	CASSFEGGKLFF
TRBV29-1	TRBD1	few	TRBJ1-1	TGCAGCGTTGAACCATACCGACAGGGCCACATGAACACTGAAGCTTTCTTT	CSVEPYRQGHMNTEAFF
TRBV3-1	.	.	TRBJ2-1	TGTGCCAGCAGCCAAGCCAGGGTTGGCAATGAGCAGTTCTTC	CASSQARVGNEQFF
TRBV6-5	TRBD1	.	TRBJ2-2	TGTGCCAGCAGGGACAGGGGGTGGATCGGGGAGCTGTTTTTT	CASRDRGWIGELFF
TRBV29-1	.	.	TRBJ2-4	TGCAGCGTTGTGAGTTCGCTAGCCAAAAACATTCAGTACTTC	CSVVSSLAKNIQYF
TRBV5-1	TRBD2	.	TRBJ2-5	TGCGCCAGCAGCGCCCGACTAGCGGGAGGCCAAGAGACCCAGTACTTC	CASSARLAGGQETQYF
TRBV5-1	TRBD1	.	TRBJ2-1	TGCGCCAGCAGCTTTGGACAGGGACCCTACAATGAGCAGTTCTTC	CASSFGQGPYNEQFF
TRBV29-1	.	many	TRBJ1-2	TGCAGCGTTGAAACCAGGACGGCCTATGGCTACACCTTC	CSVETRTAYGYTF
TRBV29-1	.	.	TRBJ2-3	TGCAGCGTTGTTAGGGTAACAGATACGCAGTATTTT	CSVVRVTDTQYF
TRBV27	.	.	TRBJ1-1	TGTGCCAGCAGTCTCCACTCGGACGGAGGCACTGAAGCTTTCTTT	CASSLHSDGGTEAFF
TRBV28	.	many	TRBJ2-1	TGTGCCAGCAGTCTGGGAGTTGAGCAGTTCTTC	CASSLGVEQFF
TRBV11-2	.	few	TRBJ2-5	TGTGCCAGCAGCTTAGAATTGAGGGCCCAAGAGACCCAGTACTTC	CASSLELRAQETQYF
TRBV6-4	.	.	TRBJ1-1	TGTGCCAGCAGTGAAAGAGAAACAATGAGAGCTTTCTTT	CASSERETMRAFF
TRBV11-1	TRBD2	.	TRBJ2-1	TGTGCCAGCAGCTTTCTAGCGGGAGGACACAATGAGCAGTTCTTC	CASSFLAGGHNEQFF
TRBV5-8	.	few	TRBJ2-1	TGTGCCAGCAGCTTACTAGTGGGTGAGCAGTTCTTC	CASSLLVGEQFF
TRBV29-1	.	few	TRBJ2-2	TGCAGCGCCGGACTTGTCGGGGAGCTGTTTTTT	CSAGLVGELFF
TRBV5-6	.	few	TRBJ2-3	TGTGCCAGCAGCTTTGTTCAGCGGTACACGCAGTATTTT	CASSFVQRYTQYF
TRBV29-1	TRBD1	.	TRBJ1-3	TGCAGCGCCGAGGACAGGGCAGGAAACACCATATATTTT	CSAEDRAGNTIYF